The 20 T cell receptor beta chains listed next were all sequenced from one sample in a study of T-cell reconstitution after alpha-beta-depleted transplantation in children. A TCRbeta library incorporating unique molecular identifiers was prepared. TCRdb re-analysed the PCR reads in MiXCR, keeping a single row per CDR3 protein. The sample records a few hundred thousand distinct CDR3 sequences, roughly 25% being singletons. The sequencing used PBMCs, mostly from graft donor cells, collected 360 days after TCRalphabeta/CD19-depleted stem cell transplant. The receptor source for this set is a female patient aged 2-15 years who had a stem cell transplant for congenital amegakaryocytic thrombocytopenia, so the T cells may come from the graft donor.

This clonotype was seen repeatedly, ten times or more. This rearrangement joins TRBV11-1 to TRBJ2-5; 13 bases map to TRBD2. Germline loops: CDR1 SGHAT, CDR2 FQDESV (reference sequence). The CDR3 covers 20 residues. V was clipped by 6 bases and J by 3 bases; unmatched bases: 19. CDR3 in DNA: TGTGCCAGCAGAGGCCTCGGACTAGCGGGAGAAGGGAGGTTTAAAGAGACCCAGTACTTC. Its translation is CASRGLGLAGEGRFKETQYF.

This clonotype was counted a few times. J is TRBJ2-5 and V is TRBV20-1; a weak D match, TRBD2 (6 bases). The CDR3 runs to 14 residues. V lost 3 bases and J lost 4, with 15 bases in between. The germline V gene has CDR1 DFQATT and CDR2 SNEGSKA (reference sequence). The CDR3 DNA sequence: TGCAGTGCTAGTAGAGCGGAGACTAGAGAGACCCAGTACTTC. It specifies CSASRAETRETQYF.

The chain joins TRBV5-1 to TRBJ2-7; no reliable D call. CDR3 length equals 14 residues. Per germline, CDR1 SGHRS and CDR2 YFSETQ. The V gene lost 0 bases and the J gene lost 0 bases, with 7 bases spanning the gap. CDR3 region: CASSLGHNSYEQYF. Here the CDR3 DNA reads TGCGCCAGCAGCTTGGGTCATAACTCCTACGAGCAGTACTTC. The whole variable domain, filled in from reference TRBV5-1 and TRBJ2-7, reads KAGVTQTPRYLIKTRGQQVTLSCSPISGHRSVSWYQQTPGQGLQFLFEYFSETQRNKGNFPGRFSGRQFSNSRSEMNVSTLELGDSALYLCASSLGHNSYEQYFGPGTRLTVT.

This clonotype occurred a few times. The chain employs TRBV12-3 or TRBV12-4 and TRBJ2-1; D perhaps matches TRBD1 (5 bases). The CDR3 is 14 residues long. The V and J ends lost 2 bases and 8 bases respectively, with 13 bases between them. This chain's CDR3 is CASSLRGLEHEQFF. The CDR3 DNA is TGTGCCAGCAGTTTAAGGGGTCTAGAGCATGAGCAGTTCTTC.

There are many counts of this clonotype. This chain uses TRBV12-3 or TRBV12-4 with TRBJ2-1; tentatively, D is TRBD2 (5 bases). Trimming took off 5 bases at V and 5 bases at J, with 19 bases between the two ends. There are 16 residues in the CDR3. CDR3 bases: TGTGCCAGCAGTGCCAAGCGGCGCACCCTGAACAATGAGCAGTTCTTC. This codes for CASSAKRRTLNNEQFF.

The J gene is TRBJ2-7, the V gene TRBV11-2, with D uncertain. Germline-derived CDR1 and CDR2 are SGHAT and FQNNGV. The V and J ends lost 3 bases and 4 bases respectively, with 13 bases between them. The CDR3 consists of 14 residues. In DNA form, the CDR3 reads TGTGCCAGCAGCTTTCAGTGGAGTTCGTACGAGCAGTACTTC. Translating gives CASSFQWSSYEQYF.

The rearrangement joins TRBV20-1 to TRBJ2-7; 7 bases align to TRBD2. CDR3 size: 15 residues. Germline V lookup: CDR1 DFQATT, CDR2 SNEGSKA (reference sequence). V gave up 0 bases and J gave up 1 base; unmatched junction bases: 6. The CDR3 DNA follows: TGCAGTGCTAGAGATTGGGGGACTAATTCCTACGAGCAGTACTTC. It translates to CSARDWGTNSYEQYF.

The chain is built from TRBV20-1 and TRBJ1-5, with D possibly matching TRBD1 (5 bases). Trimming stripped 0 bases from V and 7 bases from J, with 13 bases between. Germline V gene lookup returns CDR1 DFQATT and CDR2 SNEGSKA (reference sequence). This CDR3 region has 14 residues. The CDR3 DNA reads as TGCAGTGCTAGAGATGGGGGTTCGTCGCAGCCCCAGCATTTT. Translating it yields CSARDGGSSQPQHF.

This clonotype was seen many times. The CDR3 bases are TGTGCCAGCAGCCAAGCGAGGAATCAGCCCCAGCATTTT. Amino acid sequence: CASSQARNQPQHF. The chain carries TRBV14 and TRBJ1-5; no reliable D call. Between the trimmed V and J ends, which lost 1 base and 4 bases, there was a span of 5 bases. The CDR3 totals 13 residues. In germline, CDR1 is SGHDN, CDR2 FVKESK.

The chain is built from TRBV5-1 and TRBJ2-7; 7 bases align to TRBD1. Germline lookup yields CDR1 SGHRS and CDR2 YFSETQ. The V segment lost 0 bases and the J segment 2 bases; nucleotides outside the gene matches: 11. The CDR3 spans 17 residues. CDR3 residues: CASSLEWWGTATYEQYF. DNA of the CDR3: TGCGCCAGCAGCTTGGAGTGGTGGGGGACAGCTACCTACGAGCAGTACTTC.

This clonotype was counted between two and nine times. This chain joins TRBV10-3 and TRBJ2-1, with 13 positions matching TRBD2. The CDR3 consists of 16 residues. Germline loops: CDR1 ENHRY, CDR2 SYGVKD. The V gene end was trimmed by 0 bases and the J gene end by 7 bases; junction bases not matched to a gene: 3. The CDR3 sequence is CAISESTSGGANEQFF. CDR3 bases: TGTGCCATCAGTGAGTCCACTAGCGGGGGGGCGAATGAGCAGTTCTTC.

The chain employs TRBV12-3 or TRBV12-4 and TRBJ2-2; D is undetermined. This CDR3 is 13 amino acids long. V was shortened by 5 bases and J by 4 bases, with 8 bases between the two germline ends. The CDR3 DNA follows: TGTGCCAGCAGTCCCTTTGGCACCGGGGAGCTGTTTTTT. Its protein is CASSPFGTGELFF.

A few counts support this clonotype. The gene calls are TRBV27 and TRBJ2-5, with a weak D call TRBD1 (6 bases). This CDR3 spans 14 amino acids. The V and J ends lost 1 base and 3 bases respectively, with 9 bases between them. Germline lookup yields CDR1 MNHEY and CDR2 SMNVEV (reference sequence). The CDR3 spells CASSLLAGEETQYF. As DNA, the CDR3 is TGTGCCAGCAGTTTATTAGCAGGGGAAGAGACCCAGTACTTC.

J is TRBJ2-5 and V is TRBV4-3, with D possibly TRBD1 on 6 matching bases. The germline V gene encodes CDR1 LGHNA and CDR2 YSLEER. The CDR3 covers 14 residues. Trimming stripped 2 bases from V and 4 bases from J, with 11 bases between. In nucleotides, the CDR3 is TGCGCCAGCAGCCAACAGTTACAGGGAGAGACCCAGTACTTC. Residues: CASSQQLQGETQYF.

This clonotype was seen a few times. The rearrangement joins TRBV12-3 or TRBV12-4 to TRBJ2-3; D gene uncertain. V gave up 5 bases and J gave up 6 bases, with 21 bases separating them. The CDR3 length is 16 residues. In DNA, the CDR3 is TGTGCCAGCAGTAGAGACCCCGTTACAGTAACGGATACGCAGTATTTT. Amino acids: CASSRDPVTVTDTQYF.

This clonotype was seen only a few times. Here the CDR3 reads CAWSVGDPYEQYF. In nucleotides, the CDR3 is TGTGCCTGGAGTGTAGGGGACCCCTACGAGCAGTACTTC. The J gene is TRBJ2-7, the V gene TRBV30; D is tentatively TRBD1 or TRBD2 (5 bases each). Trimming shortened V by 0 bases and J by 2 bases, and 8 bases separated the two germline ends. The CDR3 is 13 amino acids. The germline CDR1 and CDR2 sequences are GTSNPN and SVGIG (reference sequence).

This chain uses TRBV5-6 with TRBJ2-5, with 7 bases lining up with TRBD1. The CDR3 is 14 residues long. Germline V lookup: CDR1 SGHDT, CDR2 YYEEEE. V lost 4 bases to trimming and J lost 4 bases; unmatched junction nucleotides: 7. The CDR3: CASSVTGRVETQYF. CDR3 bases: TGTGCCAGCAGCGTGACAGGGAGAGTAGAGACCCAGTACTTC.

The rearrangement joins TRBV7-6 to TRBJ2-1; TRBD2 matches at 7 bases. J lost 6 bases, V lost 5 bases, and 7 bases had no gene match. Germline lookup yields CDR1 SGHVS and CDR2 FNYEAQ. CDR3 length: 14 residues. CDR3 DNA sequence: TGTGCCAGCAGCCCCTGGGGGAGGGCCAATGAGCAGTTCTTC. It translates to CASSPWGRANEQFF.

This chain links TRBV9 with TRBJ2-2; TRBD2 matches at 9 bases. The CDR3 length is 19 residues. Germline CDR1 is SGDLS and CDR2 is YYNGEE. The V gene end was trimmed by 0 bases and the J gene end by 5 bases; junction bases not matched to a gene: 14. CDR3 DNA: TGTGCCAGCAGCGTAGAGGGACTAGCTCCTCGATCATGGACCGGGGAGCTGTTTTTT. It yields the protein CASSVEGLAPRSWTGELFF.

This chain uses TRBV4-2 with TRBJ2-2; D may match TRBD1 or TRBD2 (5 bases each). Trimming took off 3 bases at V and 4 bases at J, with 21 bases between the two ends. CDR1 LGHNA and CDR2 YNFKEQ come from the germline V gene. The CDR3 runs 18 residues. The CDR3 region is CASSHAPIPGPPTGELFF. In nucleotides, the CDR3 is TGTGCCAGCAGCCATGCCCCCATCCCGGGACCTCCCACCGGGGAGCTGTTTTTT.